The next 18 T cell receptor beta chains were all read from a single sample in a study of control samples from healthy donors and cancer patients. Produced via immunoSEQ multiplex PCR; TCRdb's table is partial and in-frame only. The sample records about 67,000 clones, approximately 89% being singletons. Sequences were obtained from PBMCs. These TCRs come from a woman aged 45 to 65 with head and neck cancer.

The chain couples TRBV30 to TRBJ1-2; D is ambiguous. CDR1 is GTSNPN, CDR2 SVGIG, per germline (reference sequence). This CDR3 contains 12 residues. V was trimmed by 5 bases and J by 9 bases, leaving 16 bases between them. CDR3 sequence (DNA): TGTGCCTGGGTTGAGAGCAGCCGGAGCTACACCTTC. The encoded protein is CAWVESSRSYTF.

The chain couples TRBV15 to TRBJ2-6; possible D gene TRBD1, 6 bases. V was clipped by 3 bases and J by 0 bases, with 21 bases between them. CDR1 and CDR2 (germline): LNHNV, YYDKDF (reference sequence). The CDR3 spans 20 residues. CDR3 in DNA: TGTGCCACCAGCAGGGGCTACGAGACAGGCGTCTACTCTGGGGCCAACGTCCTGACTTTC. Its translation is CATSRGYETGVYSGANVLTF.

CDR3 coding DNA: TGTGCCAGCAGCTTAGGGACATTTTCCTTCTACGAGCAGTACTTC. This encodes CASSLGTFSFYEQYF. The J gene is TRBJ2-7, the V gene TRBV11-2; a possible D gene is TRBD1 (5 bases). Between the trimmed V and J ends, which lost 1 base and 3 bases, there was a span of 13 bases. The CDR3 totals 15 residues. CDR1 is SGHAT and CDR2 is FQNNGV in the germline V gene.

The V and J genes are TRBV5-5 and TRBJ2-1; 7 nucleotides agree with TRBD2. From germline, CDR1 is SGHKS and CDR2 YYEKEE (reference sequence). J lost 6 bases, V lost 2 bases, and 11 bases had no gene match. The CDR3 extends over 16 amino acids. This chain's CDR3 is CASSLIPGGIINEQFF. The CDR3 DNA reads TGTGCCAGCAGCTTAATCCCGGGGGGAATAATCAATGAGCAGTTCTTC.

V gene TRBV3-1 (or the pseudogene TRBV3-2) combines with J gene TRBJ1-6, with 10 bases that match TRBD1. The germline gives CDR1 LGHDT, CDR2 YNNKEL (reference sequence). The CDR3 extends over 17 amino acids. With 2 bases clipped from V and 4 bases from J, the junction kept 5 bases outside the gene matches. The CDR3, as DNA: TGTGCCAGCAGCCAACACCGGACAGGGGGGTATAATTCACCCCTCCACTTT. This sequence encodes CASSQHRTGGYNSPLHF.

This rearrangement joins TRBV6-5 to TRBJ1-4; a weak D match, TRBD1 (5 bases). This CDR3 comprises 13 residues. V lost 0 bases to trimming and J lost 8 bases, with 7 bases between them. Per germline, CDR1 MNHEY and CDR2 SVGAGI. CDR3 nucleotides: TGTGCCAGCAGTTACTCGGGGGGGGAAAAACTGTTTTTT. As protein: CASSYSGGEKLFF.

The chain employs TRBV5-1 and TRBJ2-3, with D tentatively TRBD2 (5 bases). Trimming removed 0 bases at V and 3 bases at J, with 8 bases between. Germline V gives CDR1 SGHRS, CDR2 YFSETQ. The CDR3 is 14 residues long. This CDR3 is CASSLDPGTDTQYF. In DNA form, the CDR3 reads TGCGCCAGCAGCTTGGATCCGGGAACAGATACGCAGTATTTT.

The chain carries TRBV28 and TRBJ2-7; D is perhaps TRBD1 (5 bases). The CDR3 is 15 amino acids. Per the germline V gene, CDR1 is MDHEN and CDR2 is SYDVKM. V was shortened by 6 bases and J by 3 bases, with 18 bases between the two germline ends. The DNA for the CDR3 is TGTGCCAGCAGCCCATTAACAGGTTCGAGCTACGAGCAGTACTTC. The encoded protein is CASSPLTGSSYEQYF.

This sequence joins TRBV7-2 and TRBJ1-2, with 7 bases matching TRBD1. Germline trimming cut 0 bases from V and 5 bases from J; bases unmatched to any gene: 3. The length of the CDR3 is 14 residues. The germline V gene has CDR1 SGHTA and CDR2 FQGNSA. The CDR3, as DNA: TGTGCCAGCAGCTTAGCGGGGGACAGATATGGCTACACCTTC. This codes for CASSLAGDRYGYTF.

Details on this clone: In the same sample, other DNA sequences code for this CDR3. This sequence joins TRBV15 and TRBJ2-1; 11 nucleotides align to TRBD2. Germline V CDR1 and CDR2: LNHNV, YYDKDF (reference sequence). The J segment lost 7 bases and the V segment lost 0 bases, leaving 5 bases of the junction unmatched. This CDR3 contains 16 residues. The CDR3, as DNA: TGTGCCACCAGCAGAGATCGACTAGCGGGGCCAAATGAGCAGTTCTTC. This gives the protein CATSRDRLAGPNEQFF.

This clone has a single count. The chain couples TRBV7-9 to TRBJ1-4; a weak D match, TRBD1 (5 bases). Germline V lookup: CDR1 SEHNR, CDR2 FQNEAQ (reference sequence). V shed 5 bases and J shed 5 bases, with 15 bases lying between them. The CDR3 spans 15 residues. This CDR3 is CASSPSGGTNEKLFF. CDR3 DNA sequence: TGTGCCAGCAGCCCGTCGGGGGGAACAAATGAAAAACTGTTTTTT.

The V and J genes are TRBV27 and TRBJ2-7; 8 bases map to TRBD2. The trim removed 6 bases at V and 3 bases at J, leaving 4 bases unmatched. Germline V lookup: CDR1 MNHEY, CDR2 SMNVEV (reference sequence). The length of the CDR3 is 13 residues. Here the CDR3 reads CASSYSGGYEQYF. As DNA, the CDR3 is TGTGCCAGCAGCTACAGCGGGGGCTACGAGCAGTACTTC.

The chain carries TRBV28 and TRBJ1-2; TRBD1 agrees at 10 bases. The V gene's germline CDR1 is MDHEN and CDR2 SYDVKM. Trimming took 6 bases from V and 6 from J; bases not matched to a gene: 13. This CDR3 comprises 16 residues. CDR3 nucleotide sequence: TGTGCCAGCAGACCTGGGCCGACAGGGGGCTTAAATGGCTACACCTTC. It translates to CASRPGPTGGLNGYTF.

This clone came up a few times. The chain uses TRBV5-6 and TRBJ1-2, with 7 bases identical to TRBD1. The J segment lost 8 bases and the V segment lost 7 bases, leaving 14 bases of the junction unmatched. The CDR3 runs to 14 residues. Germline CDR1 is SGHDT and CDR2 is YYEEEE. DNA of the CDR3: TGTGCCAGCGGTATGATAGGACAGGCCGGAGGCTACACCTTC. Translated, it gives CASGMIGQAGGYTF. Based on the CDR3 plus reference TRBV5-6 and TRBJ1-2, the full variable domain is DAGVTQSPTHLIKTRGQQVTLRCSPKSGHDTVSWYQQALGQGPQFIFQYYEEEERQRGNFPDRFSGHQFPNYSSELNVNALLLGDSALYLCASGMIGQAGGYTFGSGTRLTVV.

The CDR3 region has the DNA TGTGCCAGCAGCTTTACCACCGGGCTAGCGGGGACCGAGCAGTTCTTC. Translating it yields CASSFTTGLAGTEQFF. The chain couples TRBV7-9 to TRBJ2-1, with 9 bases fitting TRBD2. The V gene end was trimmed by 3 bases and the J gene end by 10 bases; junction bases not matched to a gene: 13. CDR3 length equals 16 residues. Germline V gives CDR1 SEHNR, CDR2 FQNEAQ (reference sequence).

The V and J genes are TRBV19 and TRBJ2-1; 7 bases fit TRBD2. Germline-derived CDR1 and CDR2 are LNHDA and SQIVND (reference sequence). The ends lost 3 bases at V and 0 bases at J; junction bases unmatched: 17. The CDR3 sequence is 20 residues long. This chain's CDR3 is CASSMRGLVDDGGSYNEQFF. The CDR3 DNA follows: TGTGCCAGTAGTATGAGAGGACTAGTGGACGACGGGGGCTCCTACAATGAGCAGTTCTTC.

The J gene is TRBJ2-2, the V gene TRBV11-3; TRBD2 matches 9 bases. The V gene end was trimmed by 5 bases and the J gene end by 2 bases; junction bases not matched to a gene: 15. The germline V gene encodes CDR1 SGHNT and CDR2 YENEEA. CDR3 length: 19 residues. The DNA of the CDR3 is TGTGCCAGCAGCCGTAGCGGGGGCGTTTGGATGAGAAACACCGGGGAGCTGTTTTTT. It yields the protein CASSRSGGVWMRNTGELFF.

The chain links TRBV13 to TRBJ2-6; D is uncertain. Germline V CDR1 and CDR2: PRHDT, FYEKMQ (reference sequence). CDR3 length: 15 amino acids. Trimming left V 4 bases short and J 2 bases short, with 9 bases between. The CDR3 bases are TGTGCCAGCAGCTCCAGAGTAGCTGGGGCCAACGTCCTGACTTTC. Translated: CASSSRVAGANVLTF.